This TCR beta chain was recorded in a study of blood T cell repertoires in COVID-19. Study processing details: Amplification of reference gene primers was used by the study to estimate nucleated cell counts. The protocol was immunoSEQ multiplex PCR, while the TCRdb copy is restricted to in-frame clones and leaves out a portion. Clonal size and the V and J genes are those of that table, whereas D and trimming came from the DNA. The sample yields fewer than 150,000 clones, roughly 90% seen once. The V gene end was trimmed by 7 bases and the J gene end by 1 base; junction bases not matched to a gene: 1. Germline CDR1 MDHEN, CDR2 SYDVKM. The CDR3 totals 13 residues.

The specimen sequenced was peripheral blood. The TCR comes from a man aged 50-59 years with active or convalescent COVID-19. The rearrangement joins TRBV28 to TRBJ2-3; 8 nucleotides line up with TRBD1. CDR3 in amino acids: CASMTGGTDTQYF. CDR3 coding DNA: TGTGCCAGCATGACAGGGGGCACAGATACGCAGTATTTT.